These T cell receptor beta chains were read from a single sample in a study of T-cell memory formation after mild COVID-19. TCRdb reprocessed the 5' RACE reads via MiXCR and lists one record per CDR3 protein. This table holds around 62,000 distinct CDR3 sequences, roughly 26% found once. Sample: PBMCs or a T cell subset sorted from them (not recorded which). All receptors come from a man aged 18 to 30 who had mild COVID-19 (a few samples of this study predate the infection). Cell type and time point are not known. The CDR3 runs from the conserved cysteine through the conserved F or W. The order of the fields is J gene, clone size, D gene, CDR3 length, V gene, CDR3 protein, CDR3 DNA. The D gene is left open where the match is weak. Expanded clones are given a class, and other clones once, few, many or no size at all.

TRBJ1-1	-	-	13	TRBV6-5	CASSYRGNLEAFF	TGTGCCAGCAGTTACAGAGGAAACCTTGAAGCTTTCTTT
TRBJ2-1	-	TRBD2	13	TRBV6-5	CASSYSGGGRQFF	TGTGCCAGCAGTTACTCCGGGGGGGGACGGCAGTTCTTC
TRBJ2-3	few	TRBD2	18	TRBV4-1	CASSQVPGPGTSRDTQYF	TGCGCCAGCAGCCAAGTCCCCGGCCCCGGGACTAGCAGGGATACGCAGTATTTT
TRBJ1-2	many	-	14	TRBV20-1	CSARDPLSGYGYTF	TGCAGTGCTAGAGATCCGTTGAGTGGCTATGGCTACACCTTC
TRBJ2-7	few	-	13	TRBV12-3/TRBV12-4	CASSFRRGHEQYF	TGTGCCAGCAGTTTCCGCAGGGGCCACGAGCAGTACTTC
TRBJ2-5	-	-	10	TRBV29-1	CSVVRETQYF	TGCAGCGTTGTCCGGGAGACCCAGTACTTC
TRBJ1-1	few	-	14	TRBV7-9	CASSPRWRYTEAFF	TGTGCCAGCAGCCCCCGTTGGCGATACACTGAAGCTTTCTTT
TRBJ2-1	many	TRBD1	16	TRBV5-1	CASSLAEGQLGNEQFF	TGCGCCAGCAGCTTGGCCGAGGGACAGTTAGGGAATGAGCAGTTCTTC
TRBJ2-3	many	TRBD1	16	TRBV29-1	CSVEVWDRTGTDTQYF	TGCAGCGTTGAAGTATGGGACAGGACAGGTACAGATACGCAGTATTTT
TRBJ1-4	-	-	14	TRBV9	CASSGRGMVEKLFF	TGTGCCAGCAGCGGACGAGGGATGGTGGAAAAACTGTTTTTT
TRBJ2-7	once	TRBD1	15	TRBV10-3	CAISEPGTGGYEQYF	TGTGCCATCAGTGAGCCCGGGACAGGGGGTTATGAGCAGTACTTC
TRBJ1-2	few	-	15	TRBV5-1	CASSSTSGNFYGYTF	TGCGCCAGCAGCTCCACGTCAGGGAACTTCTATGGCTACACCTTC
TRBJ2-5	-	-	14	TRBV7-6	CASSPSSVSETQYF	TGTGCCAGCAGCCCCTCTAGCGTCTCAGAGACCCAGTACTTC
TRBJ2-5	few	-	15	TRBV14	CASSQDSAREETQYF	TGTGCCAGCAGCCAAGATTCAGCTAGAGAAGAGACCCAGTACTTC
TRBJ2-2	-	TRBD2	18	TRBV4-3	CASSQERLAGQNTGELFF	TGCGCCAGCAGCCAAGAAAGGCTAGCGGGACAGAACACCGGGGAGCTGTTTTTT
TRBJ2-7	-	TRBD1	14	TRBV11-2	CASSFGTGFYEQYF	TGTGCCAGCAGCTTCGGGACAGGGTTCTACGAGCAGTACTTC
TRBJ2-1	-	-	16	TRBV18	CASSPLELKPYNEQFF	TGTGCCAGCTCACCACTGGAACTAAAGCCCTACAATGAGCAGTTCTTC
TRBJ2-3	-	-	16	TRBV7-8	CASSATGGLSTDTQYF	TGTGCCAGCAGCGCAACAGGAGGCCTCAGCACAGATACGCAGTATTTT